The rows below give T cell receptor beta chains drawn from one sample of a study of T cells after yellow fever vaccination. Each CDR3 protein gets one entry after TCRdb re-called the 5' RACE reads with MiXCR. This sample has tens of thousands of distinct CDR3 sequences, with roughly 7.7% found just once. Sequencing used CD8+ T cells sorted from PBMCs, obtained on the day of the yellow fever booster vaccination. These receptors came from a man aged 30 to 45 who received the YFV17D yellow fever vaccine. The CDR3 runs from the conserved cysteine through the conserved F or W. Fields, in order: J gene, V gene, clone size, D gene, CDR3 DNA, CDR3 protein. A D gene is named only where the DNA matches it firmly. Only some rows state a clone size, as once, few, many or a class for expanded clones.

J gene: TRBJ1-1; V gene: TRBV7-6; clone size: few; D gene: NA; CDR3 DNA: TGTGCCAGCACCCAAGCGGCAGGAGGAAAGAACACTGAAGCTTTCTTT; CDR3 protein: CASTQAAGGKNTEAFF
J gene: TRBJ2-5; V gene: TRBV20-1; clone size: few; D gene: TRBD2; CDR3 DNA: TGCAGTGCTAGTTCGTGGGAGGGAGAGACCCAGTACTTC; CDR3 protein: CSASSWEGETQYF
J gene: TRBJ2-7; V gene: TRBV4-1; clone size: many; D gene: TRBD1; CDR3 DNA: TGCGCCAGCAGCCCGCGACCGGGACAGGGCTACTCCTACGAGCAGTACTTC; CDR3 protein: CASSPRPGQGYSYEQYF
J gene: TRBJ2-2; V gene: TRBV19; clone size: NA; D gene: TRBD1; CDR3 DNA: TGTGCCAGTAGTACACAGGGGCCCACCGGGGAGCTGTTTTTT; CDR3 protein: CASSTQGPTGELFF
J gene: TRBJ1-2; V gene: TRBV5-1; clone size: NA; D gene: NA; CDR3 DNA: TGCGCCAGCAGCTTGGAGTGGGGGGAGTATGGCTACACCTTC; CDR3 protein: CASSLEWGEYGYTF
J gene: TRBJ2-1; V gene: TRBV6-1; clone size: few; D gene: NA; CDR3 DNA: TGTGCCAGCAGTGAAGAGGGTACTAGTTTCAGGCCCTACAATGAGCAGTTCTTC; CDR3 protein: CASSEEGTSFRPYNEQFF
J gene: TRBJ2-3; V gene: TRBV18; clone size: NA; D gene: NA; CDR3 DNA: TGTGCCAGCTCACCACCGAATAGCGGAGCAGATACGCAGTATTTT; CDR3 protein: CASSPPNSGADTQYF
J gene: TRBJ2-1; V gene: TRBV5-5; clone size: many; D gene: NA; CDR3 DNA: TGTGCCAGCAGCCACCCGGGGGGCCGCTCCTACAATGAGCAGTTCTTC; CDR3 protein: CASSHPGGRSYNEQFF
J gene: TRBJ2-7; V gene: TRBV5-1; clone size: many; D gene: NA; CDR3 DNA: TGCGCCAGCAGCTTAGGGGGCCCGCGGGACTACGAGCAGTACTTC; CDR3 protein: CASSLGGPRDYEQYF
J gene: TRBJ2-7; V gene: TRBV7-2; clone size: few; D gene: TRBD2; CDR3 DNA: TGTGCCAGCAGCTTCCGGACTAGCGGGGGAACCTACGAGCAGTACTTC; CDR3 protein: CASSFRTSGGTYEQYF
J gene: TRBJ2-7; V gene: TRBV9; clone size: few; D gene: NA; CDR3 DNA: TGTGCCAGCTCCGGGACTGAAACCTACGAGCAGTACTTC; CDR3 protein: CASSGTETYEQYF
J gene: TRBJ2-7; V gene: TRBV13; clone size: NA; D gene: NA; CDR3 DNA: TGTGCCAGCAGCCCTCCGAGCGGCTACGAGCAGTACTTC; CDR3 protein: CASSPPSGYEQYF
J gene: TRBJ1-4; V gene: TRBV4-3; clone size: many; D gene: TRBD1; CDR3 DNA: TGCGCCAGCAGCCAAGGCGGGATAGGGGACAGGGAAAAACTGTTTTTT; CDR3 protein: CASSQGGIGDREKLFF
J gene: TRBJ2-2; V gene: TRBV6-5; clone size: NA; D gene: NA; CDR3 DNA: TGTGCCAGCAGTTACGGTGCTGGGAACACCGGGGAGCTGTTTTTT; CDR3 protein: CASSYGAGNTGELFF
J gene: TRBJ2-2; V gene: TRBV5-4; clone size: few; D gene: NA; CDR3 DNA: TGTGCCAGCAGCTTGGCTAGCCCTTACACCGGGGAGCTGTTTTTT; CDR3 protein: CASSLASPYTGELFF
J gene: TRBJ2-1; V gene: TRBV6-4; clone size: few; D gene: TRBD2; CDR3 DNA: TGTGCCAGCATCTCTGGGGCTAGCGGTAGCCCGACCTACAATGAGCAGTTCTTC; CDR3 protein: CASISGASGSPTYNEQFF
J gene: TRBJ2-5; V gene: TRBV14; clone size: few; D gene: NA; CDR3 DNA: TGTGCCAGCAGCCAAGCGGGGGCCCAGTACTTC; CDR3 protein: CASSQAGAQYF
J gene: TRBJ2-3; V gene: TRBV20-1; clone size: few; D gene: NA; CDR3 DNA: TGCAGTGCTAGAGATTCAGCAGATACGCAGTATTTT; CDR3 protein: CSARDSADTQYF
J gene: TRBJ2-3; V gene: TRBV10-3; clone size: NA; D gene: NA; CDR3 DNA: TGTGCCATCAAAACTATTTTGGATACGCAGTATTTT; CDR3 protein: CAIKTILDTQYF
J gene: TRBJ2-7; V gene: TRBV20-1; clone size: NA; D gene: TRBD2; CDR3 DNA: TGCAGTGCTAGAGATGCCACGACTAGCGCGATCTACGAGCAGTACTTC; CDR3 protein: CSARDATTSAIYEQYF
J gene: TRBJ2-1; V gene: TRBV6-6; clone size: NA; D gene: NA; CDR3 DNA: TGTGCCAGCAGTTCCAGCAGGAACAATGAGCAGTTCTTC; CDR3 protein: CASSSSRNNEQFF
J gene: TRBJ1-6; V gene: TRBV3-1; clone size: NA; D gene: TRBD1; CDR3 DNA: TGTGCCAGCACCCAAACCGGGACAGATAATTCACCCCTCCACTTT; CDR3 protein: CASTQTGTDNSPLHF